This T cell receptor beta chain was documented in a study of blood T cell repertoires in COVID-19. Across the study: T cells, B-cell-depleted T cells, or PBMCs supplied cDNA or gDNA.

Produced via immunoSEQ multiplex PCR; TCRdb's table is partial and in-frame only. The table has 150,000 to 200,000 clones, 80% to 85% seen once. This receptor was obtained from a woman in her twenties or thirties with acute or convalescent COVID-19. Source material: peripheral blood.

CDR3 loop: CASSFGQGAQPQHF. CDR3 nucleotides: TGTGCCAGCAGCTTCGGACAGGGGGCTCAGCCCCAGCATTTT. V usage is TRBV5-6 and J usage is TRBJ1-5; 11 bases are a match to TRBD1. This CDR3 is 14 amino acids long. Trimming cost V 2 bases and J 6 bases; bases outside gene matches: 1. Looked up from germline, CDR1 is SGHDT and CDR2 is YYEEEE. Based on the CDR3 plus reference TRBV5-6 and TRBJ1-5, the full variable domain is DAGVTQSPTHLIKTRGQQVTLRCSPKSGHDTVSWYQQALGQGPQFIFQYYEEEERQRGNFPDRFSGHQFPNYSSELNVNALLLGDSALYLCASSFGQGAQPQHFGDGTRLSIL.